The present entry profiles one T cell receptor (beta chain) with its context. The antigen remains undetermined. This sample is part of a study of regulatory T cells in long-lasting Graves disease. Study-wide results and limits: New patients shared 966 public clonotypes, and persistent patients shared more, with 2,741. With a small sample size, accuracy may have been reduced.

Time point noted: newly diagnosed GD, antithyroid drugs for less than 3 months. Following extraction of RNA from PBMCs, that RNA was used to make the TCR library. Collection of peripheral blood (around 10 milliliters) was done using EDTA tubes. For TCR beta, libraries came from iRepertoire HTBI primers and Arm-PCR of CDR3 regions. In TCRdb, the multiplex PCR reads were re-called with MiXCR into one record per CDR3 protein. The data show 350,000 to 400,000 distinct CDR3 sequences, roughly 15% seen once. The CDR3 loop spans 14 amino acids. The germline V gene has CDR1 DFQATT and CDR2 SNEGSKA (reference sequence). J lost 1 base, V lost 8 bases, and 6 bases had no gene match. These data were also filed under a second study, of T cells in Graves' hyperthyroidism and ophthalmopathy. That study reports: On the basis of clinical symptoms, serum thyroxine and TRAb, thyroid ultrasound and orbital computed tomography, diagnoses were made.

Sequences were derived from peripheral blood mononuclear cells (PBMCs), sampled at new diagnosis, from a patient treated with antithyroid drugs. The sequence derives from a young woman with Graves disease. This chain joins TRBV20-1 and TRBJ2-3, with 10 bases that match TRBD2. CDR3 region: CSSLGLAGTDTQYF. DNA for the CDR3: TGCAGTTCCCTTGGACTAGCGGGCACAGATACGCAGTATTTT.